The 21 T cell receptor beta chains below come from one sample, sequenced in a study of blood T cell repertoires in COVID-19. Using immunoSEQ multiplex PCR, the repertoire was profiled, and TCRdb retains in-frame clones only, with some absent. The sample includes about 120,000 clones, roughly four fifths seen only once; the top ten take over 9.5%. The sequencing sample was made of peripheral blood. The receptors here all came from a human donor in a cohort sampled during active COVID-19.

The V gene is TRBV9, the J gene TRBJ2-2, with 7 bases lining up with TRBD1. Trimming took 3 bases from V and 7 from J; bases not matched to a gene: 6. From germline, CDR1 is SGDLS and CDR2 YYNGEE. The CDR3 consists of 14 residues. DNA for the CDR3: TGTGCCAGCAGCGCGTTGGACAGGCGCGGGGAGCTGTTTTTT. This encodes CASSALDRRGELFF.

The V gene is TRBV9, the J gene TRBJ2-5, with D possibly being TRBD2 (5 bases). Trimming shortened V by 3 bases and J by 1 base, and 10 bases separated the two germline ends. Germline CDR1 SGDLS, CDR2 YYNGEE. The CDR3 contains 14 residues. DNA for the CDR3: TGTGCCAGCAGCGCGGGGATATCCCAAGAGACCCAGTACTTC. Its translation: CASSAGISQETQYF.

V usage is TRBV6-5 and J usage is TRBJ1-1; D gene ambiguous. Germline values: CDR1 MNHEY, CDR2 SVGAGI. The CDR3 is 11 residues long. Trimming pared 8 bases from V and 1 base from J, leaving 5 bases between. CDR3 protein: CASEANTEAFF. The CDR3 nucleotides read TGTGCCAGCGAGGCGAACACTGAAGCTTTCTTT.

The genes are TRBV4-3 and TRBJ1-2, with a weak D call TRBD1 (6 bases). Germline loops: CDR1 LGHNA, CDR2 YSLEER. The germline V and J ends were trimmed by 4 bases and 3 bases, with 12 bases remaining between them. The CDR3 spans 14 residues. CDR3 in amino acids: CASSPGVRDYGYTF. The CDR3 DNA is TGCGCCAGCAGCCCAGGGGTCAGGGACTATGGCTACACCTTC.

The CDR3 loop is CASSLTAEETQYF. The CDR3 nucleotides are TGTGCCAGCAGTTTAACAGCTGAAGAGACCCAGTACTTC. The chain joins TRBV12-3 or TRBV12-4 to TRBJ2-5; no clear D. V was pared by 2 bases and J by 3 bases, with 7 bases between. The CDR3 is 13 residues long.

This chain joins TRBV29-1 and TRBJ2-7; a weak D match, TRBD1 (5 bases). The V end lost 4 bases, the J end lost 0 bases, and 10 bases lay between the germline ends. The CDR3 is 13 residues long. The germline CDR1 and CDR2 sequences are SQVTM and ANQGSEA. CDR3 bases: TGCAGCGTTGTCGACAGTAGCTCCTACGAGCAGTACTTC. It encodes CSVVDSSSYEQYF.

This chain's CDR3 is CASSRTGAKNIQYF. CDR3 nucleotides: TGTGCCAGCAGCCGGACAGGGGCCAAAAACATTCAGTACTTC. The chain links TRBV28 to TRBJ2-4; TRBD1 matches 8 bases. Trimming removed 6 bases from V and 1 base from J; junction bases left unmatched: 2. The CDR3 loop spans 14 amino acids. In germline, CDR1 is MDHEN, CDR2 SYDVKM.

There are a few counts of this clone. This rearrangement joins TRBV27 to TRBJ2-5; 10 nucleotides match TRBD2. Germline CDR1 MNHEY, CDR2 SMNVEV (reference sequence). This CDR3 is 17 amino acids long. J lost 2 bases, V lost 4 bases, and 10 bases had no gene match. Written as DNA, the CDR3 is TGTGCCAGCAGTTCCCCTAGCGGGGGCCGATCTCAAGAGACCCAGTACTTC. Translated, it gives CASSSPSGGRSQETQYF.

The chain links TRBV11-2 to TRBJ2-7; 7 bases are shared with TRBD1. Germline loops: CDR1 SGHAT, CDR2 FQNNGV. This CDR3 comprises 16 residues. V gave up 5 bases and J gave up 2 bases; unmatched junction bases: 12. CDR3 residues: CASSGQTQQGPYEQYF. CDR3 in DNA: TGTGCCAGCAGCGGCCAAACCCAACAGGGGCCCTACGAGCAGTACTTC.

This clone has only one observation. This rearrangement joins TRBV5-6 to TRBJ1-3; D gene uncertain. Germline V gene lookup returns CDR1 SGHDT and CDR2 YYEEEE. Trimming shortened V by 0 bases and J by 3 bases, and 4 bases separated the two germline ends. CDR3 size: 13 residues. CDR3 loop: CASSLASGNTIYF. The CDR3 DNA is TGTGCCAGCAGCTTGGCCAGTGGAAACACCATATATTTT. The whole variable domain, remainder taken from reference TRBV5-6 and TRBJ1-3, is DAGVTQSPTHLIKTRGQQVTLRCSPKSGHDTVSWYQQALGQGPQFIFQYYEEEERQRGNFPDRFSGHQFPNYSSELNVNALLLGDSALYLCASSLASGNTIYFGEGSWLTVV.

The J gene is TRBJ2-6, the V gene TRBV30, with D tentatively TRBD1 (6 bases). This CDR3 has 17 residues. Germline V gives CDR1 GTSNPN, CDR2 SVGIG (reference sequence). With 1 base removed from V and 2 bases from J, the gap between germline ends came to 15 bases. The DNA for the CDR3 is TGTGCCTGGAGTGGCTACTCAGGGGAGACTGGGGCCAACGTCCTGACTTTC. Residues: CAWSGYSGETGANVLTF.

In its sample, this clone was seen a few times. The chain recombines TRBV7-8 with TRBJ2-7; TRBD1 agrees at 11 bases. The CDR3 is 15 amino acids. V shed 4 bases, J shed 2 bases, and the junction held 4 bases outside the gene matches. Germline V gene data show CDR1 as SGHVS and CDR2 as FQNEAQ. DNA for the CDR3: TGTGCCAGCAGCTGGACAGGGGGCATGACCTACGAGCAGTACTTC. Its translation: CASSWTGGMTYEQYF.

This chain joins TRBV5-1 and TRBJ2-1; the match to TRBD1 covers 9 bases. Trimming at V came to 4 bases and at J to 7 bases, leaving 9 bases not matched to a gene. CDR1 is SGHRS, CDR2 YFSETQ, per germline. The CDR3 spans 15 residues. Written as DNA, the CDR3 is TGCGCCAGCAGCGTGGTGGACAGGGGAAGAAATGAGCAGTTCTTC. Encoded protein: CASSVVDRGRNEQFF.

This chain joins TRBV6-5 and TRBJ1-1, with 8 positions matching TRBD1. In germline, CDR1 is MNHEY, CDR2 SVGAGI. With V trimmed by 7 bases and J by 3 bases, 10 bases remained unmatched. The CDR3 runs to 15 residues. The CDR3 coding sequence is TGTGCCAGCACCTCAGGGGGCTCGGGGGACACTGAAGCTTTCTTT. This encodes CASTSGGSGDTEAFF.

This chain links TRBV19 with TRBJ2-7, with 9 nucleotides matching TRBD2. Trimming at V came to 4 bases and at J to 6 bases, leaving 4 bases not matched to a gene. From germline, CDR1 is LNHDA and CDR2 SQIVND (reference sequence). This CDR3 region has 13 residues. The CDR3 DNA is TGTGCCAGTAGTACGGGACTAGCATCCGAGCAGTACTTC. This encodes CASSTGLASEQYF.

V and J are TRBV11-2 and TRBJ2-7, with TRBD2 matching 10 bases. Germline lookup yields CDR1 SGHAT and CDR2 FQNNGV. J was trimmed by 6 bases and V by 4 bases; bases with no gene match: 9. CDR3 size: 15 residues. CDR3 protein: CASSSGASGSTEQYF. The CDR3 DNA is TGTGCCAGCAGCTCCGGGGCTAGCGGGAGTACCGAGCAGTACTTC.

The rearrangement uses TRBV18 and TRBJ2-7; a possible D gene is TRBD1 (7 bases). Trimming took 8 bases from V and 0 from J, leaving 14 bases between them. CDR1 and CDR2 from the germline V gene are KGHSH and LQKENI. CDR3 length: 14 residues. Here the CDR3 DNA reads TGTGCCAGCACCACCCAGGGGGGCTCCTACGAGCAGTACTTC. Amino acid sequence: CASTTQGGSYEQYF.

The chain recombines TRBV10-3 with TRBJ1-6, with D unresolved. Germline CDR1 is ENHRY and CDR2 is SYGVKD. The CDR3 extends over 17 amino acids. V was pared by 0 bases and J by 5 bases, with 14 bases between. This chain's CDR3 is CAISESGGRRDNSPLHF. The CDR3 DNA reads TGTGCCATCAGTGAGTCTGGCGGTAGAAGAGATAATTCACCCCTCCACTTT.

V gene TRBV5-8 combines with J gene TRBJ2-2; 13 nucleotides match TRBD2. The trim removed 4 bases at V and 7 bases at J, leaving 7 bases unmatched. Germline V gene sequence: CDR1 SGHTS, CDR2 YDEGEE. The CDR3 runs 16 residues. CDR3 amino acids: CASSQTSGGRDGELFF. Here the CDR3 DNA reads TGTGCCAGCAGCCAGACTAGCGGGGGGCGGGACGGGGAGCTGTTTTTT. Drawing the rest from reference TRBV5-8 and TRBJ2-2, the complete variable domain is EAGVTQSPTHLIKTRGQQATLRCSPISGHTSVYWYQQALGLGLQFLLWYDEGEERNRGNFPPRFSGRQFPNYSSELNVNALELEDSALYLCASSQTSGGRDGELFFGEGSRLTVL.

This clone was seen once. The chain joins TRBV7-2 to TRBJ2-5; 9 bases match TRBD2. The germline CDR1 and CDR2 sequences are SGHTA and FQGNSA. This CDR3 contains 15 residues. J was trimmed by 5 bases and V by 4 bases; bases with no gene match: 8. DNA for the CDR3: TGTGCCAGCAGCTCTAGCGGGATCTCGTCGGAGACCCAGTACTTC. This sequence encodes CASSSSGISSETQYF.

The genes are TRBV7-2 and TRBJ2-7, with TRBD1 matching over 9 bases. Trimming at V came to 3 bases and at J to 9 bases, leaving 12 bases not matched to a gene. The CDR3 sequence is 15 residues long. Germline CDR1 and CDR2: SGHTA and FQGNSA. The CDR3 DNA reads as TGTGCCAGCAGCTTTGATACCGGGACAGGGAAGGGGCAGTACTTC. Translated, it gives CASSFDTGTGKGQYF.